Each of the 17 T cell receptor beta chains below was sequenced from the same sample in a study of shared clonotypes between healthy human individuals. The repertoire was sequenced with immunoSEQ multiplex PCR; TCRdb's copy has only in-frame clones and lacks some. In the table there are approximately 720,000 clones, approximately 79% of which are singletons. Sequenced sample: memory CD4+ T cells sorted from blood. Subset reported: CD45RA-negative fraction. These receptors all come from a woman between 25 and 40 years old in good health.

The chain is built from TRBV14 and TRBJ2-3; 9 bases agree with TRBD2. After removal of 0 bases from V and 5 bases from J, the junction contained 6 bases not matched to a gene. CDR1 is SGHDN, CDR2 FVKESK, per germline. The CDR3 extends over 16 amino acids. The CDR3 loop reads CASSQDWLAGRDTQYF. CDR3 bases: TGTGCCAGCAGCCAAGATTGGCTAGCGGGACGAGATACGCAGTATTTT.

This chain uses TRBV6-5 with TRBJ1-1; 7 bases agree with TRBD1. Germline CDR1 MNHEY, CDR2 SVGAGI. The junction had 6 bases not matched to a gene; V was cut back by 2 bases and J by 3 bases. This CDR3 contains 15 residues. The CDR3 DNA follows: TGTGCCAGCAGTTACGGTCGGGACAGATACACTGAAGCTTTCTTT. Translating it yields CASSYGRDRYTEAFF.

This rearrangement joins TRBV21-1 to TRBJ2-2; the D call in the table, TRBD2, was not verified against the DNA. TRBV21-1 is noted as a pseudogene. The CDR3 sequence is 18 residues long. CDR3 in DNA: TGTGCCAGCAGCTCTAGACTAGCGGGAGGGCCTAACACCGAGGAGCTGTTTTTT. Amino acids: CASSSRLAGGPNTEELFF.

V usage is TRBV5-1 and J usage is TRBJ1-1; D may be TRBD1 (5 bases). Trimming cost V 8 bases and J 1 base, with 12 bases left between them. The CDR3 has 13 residues. CDR1 is SGHRS and CDR2 is YFSETQ in the germline V gene. The CDR3 region has the DNA TGCGCCAGTAGAGAGCAGGGGAACACTGAAGCTTTCTTT. This gives the protein CASREQGNTEAFF.

The V call is TRBV9, the J call TRBJ1-2, with 9 nucleotides matching TRBD1. The CDR3 length is 14 residues. CDR1 and CDR2 from the germline V gene are SGDLS and YYNGEE. Trimming at V came to 4 bases and at J to 7 bases, leaving 8 bases not matched to a gene. Here the CDR3 reads CASSPDRGYRGYTF. The CDR3 DNA sequence: TGTGCCAGCAGCCCGGACAGGGGATATCGTGGCTACACCTTC.

This sequence joins TRBV28 and TRBJ1-1; 11 bases align to TRBD1. In germline, CDR1 is MDHEN, CDR2 SYDVKM. The trim removed 5 bases at V and 3 bases at J, leaving 5 bases unmatched. The CDR3 length is 15 residues. Here the CDR3 reads CASSRRTGGYTEAFF. In nucleotides, the CDR3 is TGTGCCAGCAGTCGCAGGACAGGGGGCTACACTGAAGCTTTCTTT.

This sequence joins TRBV18 and TRBJ2-2, with 10 bases matching TRBD2. Germline CDR1 and CDR2: KGHSH and LQKENI. This CDR3 region has 17 residues. The V segment lost 1 base and the J segment 2 bases; nucleotides outside the gene matches: 4. Here the CDR3 DNA reads TGTGCCAGCTCACCACTGGCACTAGCGGGAAACACCGGGGAGCTGTTTTTT. Its protein is CASSPLALAGNTGELFF.

The chain has TRBV7-8 and TRBJ1-2; tentatively, D is TRBD1 (6 bases). The V gene lost 3 bases and the J gene lost 8 bases, with 25 bases spanning the gap. Per the germline V gene, CDR1 is SGHVS and CDR2 is FQNEAQ. The CDR3 loop spans 17 amino acids. The CDR3: CASSLVAGGALNSGYTF. In DNA, the CDR3 is TGTGCCAGCAGCTTGGTCGCCGGGGGGGCGCTTAATTCGGGCTACACCTTC.

This clone has a handful of counts. This may be a read error: a much more frequent sequence differs by one nucleotide. The identical CDR3 is also encoded by other nucleotide sequences in the sample. The chain carries TRBV2 and TRBJ2-2; D is undetermined. The germline V gene encodes CDR1 SNHLY and CDR2 FYNNEI. V gave up 7 bases and J gave up 1 base, with 4 bases separating them. The CDR3 consists of 12 residues. The CDR3 DNA reads TGTGCCAGCACGGGGAACACCGGGGAGCTGTTTTTT. Protein: CASTGNTGELFF.

The chain has TRBV27 and TRBJ2-7; 8 bases match TRBD2. There are 15 residues in the CDR3. V lost 5 bases to trimming and J lost 5 bases; unmatched junction nucleotides: 11. CDR1 and CDR2 from the germline V gene are MNHEY and SMNVEV (reference sequence). The CDR3 spells CASSAPGLGIDEQYF. As DNA, the CDR3 is TGTGCCAGCAGTGCCCCGGGACTAGGCATCGACGAGCAGTACTTC.

V gene TRBV14 combines with J gene TRBJ2-6, with 8 bases aligning to TRBD2. CDR3 length: 18 amino acids. Germline V gene lookup returns CDR1 SGHDN and CDR2 FVKESK. J lost 0 bases, V lost 1 base, and 5 bases had no gene match. The DNA of the CDR3 is TGTGCCAGCAGCCAAGTAGCGGGGAGCTCCTCTGGGGCCAACGTCCTGACTTTC. Translated, it gives CASSQVAGSSSGANVLTF. The full variable domain, completed using reference TRBV14 and TRBJ2-6, is EAGVTQFPSHSVIEKGQTVTLRCDPISGHDNLYWYRRVMGKEIKFLLHFVKESKQDESGMPNNRFLAERTGGTYSTLKVQPAELEDSGVYFCASSQVAGSSSGANVLTFGAGSRLTVL.

The rearrangement uses TRBV18 and TRBJ2-5, with 8 positions matching TRBD1. Germline trimming cut 3 bases from V and 5 bases from J; bases unmatched to any gene: 8. Germline V gives CDR1 KGHSH, CDR2 LQKENI. This CDR3 region has 15 residues. This CDR3 reads CASSPMQGAGETQYF. CDR3 DNA: TGTGCCAGCTCACCGATGCAGGGGGCAGGGGAGACCCAGTACTTC. Together with reference TRBV18 and TRBJ2-5, the CDR3 gives the full variable domain: NAGVMQNPRHLVRRRGQEARLRCSPMKGHSHVYWYRQLPEEGLKFMVYLQKENIIDESGMPKERFSAEFPKEGPSILRIQQVVRGDSAAYFCASSPMQGAGETQYFGPGTRLLVL.

The chain combines TRBV9 with TRBJ2-2; D call uncertain. Germline values: CDR1 SGDLS, CDR2 YYNGEE. V was shortened by 4 bases and J by 5 bases, with 12 bases between the two germline ends. CDR3 length: 14 amino acids. The chain's CDR3 is CASSLGSKTGELFF. The CDR3 DNA reads as TGTGCCAGCAGCCTCGGGTCTAAAACCGGGGAGCTGTTTTTT.

The rearrangement links TRBV18 to TRBJ2-6; D might be TRBD1 (6 bases). From germline, CDR1 is KGHSH and CDR2 LQKENI. This CDR3 has 20 amino acids. V was clipped by 2 bases and J by 2 bases, with 22 bases between them. The CDR3 spells CASSPSLVEQSGAGANVLTF. In DNA form, the CDR3 reads TGTGCCAGCTCACCATCGCTCGTGGAACAGTCAGGGGCTGGGGCCAACGTCCTGACTTTC. The variable domain in full, completed from reference TRBV18 and TRBJ2-6, reads NAGVMQNPRHLVRRRGQEARLRCSPMKGHSHVYWYRQLPEEGLKFMVYLQKENIIDESGMPKERFSAEFPKEGPSILRIQQVVRGDSAAYFCASSPSLVEQSGAGANVLTFGAGSRLTVL.

The J gene is TRBJ2-7, the V gene TRBV2, with 11 bases that match TRBD2. J lost 3 bases, V lost 3 bases, and 4 bases had no gene match. Germline V CDR1 and CDR2: SNHLY, FYNNEI. The length of the CDR3 is 15 residues. CDR3 loop: CASSEYLAGGYEQYF. CDR3 sequence (DNA): TGTGCCAGCAGTGAGTATCTAGCGGGAGGCTACGAGCAGTACTTC.

The DNA for the CDR3 is TGCGCCAGCCGAAGAACCTCCAATGAGCAGTTCTTC. Residues: CASRRTSNEQFF. This chain links TRBV5-1 with TRBJ2-1; D remains unclear. Germline-derived CDR1 and CDR2 are SGHRS and YFSETQ. Trimming stripped 7 bases from V and 6 bases from J, with 11 bases between. The CDR3 sequence is 12 residues long.

This chain joins TRBV28 and TRBJ2-2, with 10 bases that match TRBD2. The J segment lost 6 bases and the V segment lost 5 bases, leaving 15 bases of the junction unmatched. The germline V gene encodes CDR1 MDHEN and CDR2 SYDVKM. This CDR3 comprises 18 residues. CDR3 loop: CASSGFSAGGNLPGELFF. The CDR3 DNA sequence: TGTGCCAGCAGTGGGTTTTCAGCGGGAGGGAATTTACCCGGGGAGCTGTTTTTT.